This T cell receptor (beta chain) is drawn from a study of early T cells in non-severe SARS-CoV-2 infection (dated by TCRdb to the early 2020s). For the study in its entirety: Because TCR sequencing relied on bulk RNA taken from unsorted whole blood, pairing of alpha and beta chains was not possible.

Libraries came from 5' RACE. The sample was run on a NextSeq 500. In the TCR library protocol, unique molecular identifiers were attached to individual cDNA molecules to correct for PCR bias and sequencing error. TCR alpha and beta chains were both sequenced, and the abundances of alpha and beta sequences in each sample were closely correlated with each other. The authors' pipeline ran thus. Decombinator V4 was used to annotate the V gene, J gene and CDR3 of the TCR sequences. TCRs were defined as expanded if a significant change between any two time points was detected under a Poisson model with p below 0.0001. Abundances of TCRs were expressed as counts per million after normalisation to the total number of TCRs sequenced in each sample. TRAV1-2 paired with TRAJ12, TRAJ20 or TRAJ33 defined MAIT TCRs, while TRAV10 paired with TRAJ18 defined iNKT TCRs. VDJdb, accessed 1 November 2021, was searched for CMV, EBV and SARS-CoV-2 annotated TCRs, excluding TCRs annotated for multiple antigens. Starting from the raw public reads, TCRdb applied fastp trimming at Q25, assembled clones with MiXCR and retained in-frame beta chains. A single entry per CDR3 protein holds the most common genes and DNA from its merged rows. What appears here as the V and J calls and clone size reflects TCRdb's work, not the paper's. The sample has 65,000 to 85,000 distinct CDR3 sequences on record, around 13% of them singletons. The top ten clonotypes cover about 1.1% of the sample.

A case-control design nested within a healthcare worker cohort in London, UK, was used, with weekly nasopharyngeal swab PCR tests and blood sampling performed. Healthcare workers were enrolled in the week of the UK lockdown, from 23 to 31 March 2020, and were followed every week for up to 16 weeks. The cysteine opens and the phenylalanine closes a CDR3 of 15 amino acids. Kept here is only the CDR3 DNA, which spans 45 bases and is read in frame from base 1. Trimming removed 6 bases from V and 0 bases from J, leaving 12 bases between the germline ends. Overall study outcomes, separate from this receptor: VDJdb matching was skewed toward anti-spike CD8 responses and likely underestimated virus-specific expansions, missing private and CD4 specificities.

This clonotype has at least ten counts. Its antigen is unknown. Base-call qualities are not available, and no considerably larger clone is one nucleotide away. This receptor chain uses TRBV12-3 or TRBV12-4 and TRBJ2-1; the D region possibly corresponds to TRBD2 (7 bases align). Sequences were obtained from whole blood. The TCR originated in an adult who was a healthcare worker with PCR-confirmed SARS-CoV-2 infection or an uninfected control (not recorded which). The CDR3 corresponds to CASRGGGSSYNEQFF. The sequence in DNA is TGTGCCAGCAGGGGGGGCGGGAGCTCCTACAATGAGCAGTTCTTC.